Listed here are 2 T cell receptor beta chains from one sample, sequenced in a study of blood T cell repertoires in COVID-19. Produced via immunoSEQ multiplex PCR; TCRdb's table is partial and in-frame only. The sample shows around 140,000 clones, 81% of them seen only once. Sequences were obtained from peripheral blood. The receptors originated from a human donor in a cohort sampled during active COVID-19.

This clone appeared a few times. This chain connects TRBV6-5 to TRBJ2-7; 8 nucleotides match TRBD1. V was pared by 6 bases and J by 7 bases, with 11 bases of the junction left unmatched. The CDR3 runs to 14 residues. Germline V gene sequence: CDR1 MNHEY, CDR2 SVGAGI. Written as DNA, the CDR3 is TGTGCCAGCAGAAGGACAGGGTCCTTGGGGGAGCAGTACTTC. Translated, it gives CASRRTGSLGEQYF.

This rearrangement joins TRBV28 to TRBJ2-3, with TRBD1 matching 7 bases. V lost 1 base to trimming and J lost 2 bases; unmatched junction nucleotides: 9. CDR1 is MDHEN, CDR2 SYDVKM, per germline. The CDR3 has 17 residues. CDR3 in amino acids: CASSLSWGTEPTDTQYF. CDR3 DNA sequence: TGTGCCAGCAGTTTATCCTGGGGGACAGAACCCACAGATACGCAGTATTTT.